This T cell receptor (beta chain) was captured by sequencing in a study of blood T cell repertoires in COVID-19. Looking at the study overall: Sample material is recorded as cDNA or gDNA derived from T cells, B-cell-depleted T cells, or PBMCs.

This clone appeared a few times. Only in-frame clones appear in the TCRdb table, and some are missing; sequencing was by immunoSEQ multiplex PCR. The table shows 250,000 to 300,000 clones, with approximately 90% occurring only once. The germline CDR1 and CDR2 sequences are KGHSH and LQKENI. This CDR3 is built from 14 residues. V lost 1 base, J lost 12 bases, and 15 bases lay in between. This rearrangement joins TRBV18 to TRBJ1-4; tentatively, D is TRBD1 (6 bases). The clonotype was recovered from a middle-aged woman with acute COVID-19. The sample taken for sequencing was PBMCs or T cells enriched from blood (not recorded which). The CDR3 DNA reads TGTGCCAGCTCACCACTCGGACCCTCAGGGGAACTGTTTTTT. Its protein is CASSPLGPSGELFF. Full variable domain (missing parts from reference TRBV18 and TRBJ1-4): NAGVMQNPRHLVRRRGQEARLRCSPMKGHSHVYWYRQLPEEGLKFMVYLQKENIIDESGMPKERFSAEFPKEGPSILRIQQVVRGDSAAYFCASSPLGPSGELFFGSGTQLSVL.